This TCR beta chain appears in the sequencing data of a study of CD8+CD57+ T cells in acquired aplastic anemia. Across the whole study: Isolated CD4+ and CD8+ cells, once sorted, yielded DNA averaging around 3 ug. The study's findings and limits: Patients and controls turned out to have 25 to 35 CD8+ CDR3 sequences in common.

The V segment lost 6 bases and the J segment 7 bases; nucleotides outside the gene matches: 11. The CDR3 has 14 residues. Template material for TCR beta VDJ and CDR3 profiling consisted of genomic DNA. One entry per CDR3 protein, called by TCRdb with MiXCR from the reads. Seen here are approximately 180,000 distinct CDR3 sequences, about 45% observed once, and the top ten hold roughly 1.1%. Sequenced patients had shown CD8+CD57+ cell expansion by flow cytometry. Severe acquired aplastic anemia was diagnosed in all patients. This clonotype was observed many times. What it binds is not known. V is TRBV12-3 or TRBV12-4 and J is TRBJ1-1; 7 bases line up with TRBD1. The TCR was taken from a human donor with aplastic anemia. Source material: sorted CD4+, CD8+, or CD8+CD57+ T cells (not recorded which) from PBMCs. The CDR3: CASSLQGFPLEAFF. The DNA for the CDR3 is TGTGCCAGCAGCCTACAGGGGTTTCCCCTTGAAGCTTTCTTT.